This T cell receptor beta chain was obtained from a study of T-cell reconstitution after alpha-beta-depleted transplantation in children. Study-level points and caveats: Diversity of TCRbeta at day 60 was high in some patients, arising from surviving recipient T cells and thymic progenitors. By about two months after transplant, alpha-beta T cells reportedly arose from several hundred graft clones that had expanded.

Preparing the TCRbeta library involved the use of unique molecular identifiers. TCRdb re-called the PCR reads with MiXCR, one entry per CDR3 protein. The sample has some 200,000 distinct CDR3 sequences, just under 6.5% seen once. Many counts were recorded for this clonotype. The antigen remains undetermined. Per the germline V gene, CDR1 is DFQATT and CDR2 is SNEGSKA (reference sequence). CDR3 length equals 12 residues. Germline trimming cut 6 bases from V and 5 bases from J; bases unmatched to any gene: 5. The chain carries TRBV20-1 and TRBJ2-5; 8 bases match TRBD2. This sample comprised PBMCs, obtained before TCRalphabeta/CD19-depleted stem cell transplant. The sequence derives from a girl under two years old with combined immunodeficiency, due to receive a stem cell transplant. This CDR3 is CSAVTSVETQYF. In DNA form, the CDR3 reads TGCAGTGCCGTGACTAGCGTCGAGACCCAGTACTTC.